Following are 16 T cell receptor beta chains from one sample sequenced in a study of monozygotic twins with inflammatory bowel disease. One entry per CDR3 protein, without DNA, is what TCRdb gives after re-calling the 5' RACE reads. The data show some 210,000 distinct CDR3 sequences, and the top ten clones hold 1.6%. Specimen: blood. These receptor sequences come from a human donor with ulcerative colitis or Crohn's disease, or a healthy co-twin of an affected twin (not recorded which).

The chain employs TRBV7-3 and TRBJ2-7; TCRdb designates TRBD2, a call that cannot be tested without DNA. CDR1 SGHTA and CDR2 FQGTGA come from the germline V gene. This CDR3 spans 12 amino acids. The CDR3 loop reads CASSQAGQEQYF.

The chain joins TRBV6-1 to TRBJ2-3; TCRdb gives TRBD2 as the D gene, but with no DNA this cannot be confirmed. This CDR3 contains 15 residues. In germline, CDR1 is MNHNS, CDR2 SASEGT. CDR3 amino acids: CASSEERTRGDTQYF.

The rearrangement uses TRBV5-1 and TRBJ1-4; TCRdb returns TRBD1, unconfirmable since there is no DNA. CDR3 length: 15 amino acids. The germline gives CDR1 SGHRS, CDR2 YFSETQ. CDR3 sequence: CASSSTGGAGEKLFF.

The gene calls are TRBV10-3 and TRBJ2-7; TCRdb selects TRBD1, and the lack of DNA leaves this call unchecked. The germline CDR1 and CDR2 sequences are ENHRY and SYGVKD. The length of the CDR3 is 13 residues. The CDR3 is CAIRGDRDHEQYF.

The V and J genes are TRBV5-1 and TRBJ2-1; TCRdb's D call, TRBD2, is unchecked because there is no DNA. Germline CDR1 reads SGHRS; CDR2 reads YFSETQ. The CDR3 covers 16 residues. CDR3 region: CASSPFSGGSYNEQFF.

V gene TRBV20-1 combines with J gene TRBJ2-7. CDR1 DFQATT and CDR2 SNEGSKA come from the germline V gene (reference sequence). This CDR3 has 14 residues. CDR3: CSALLVGSRYEQYF.

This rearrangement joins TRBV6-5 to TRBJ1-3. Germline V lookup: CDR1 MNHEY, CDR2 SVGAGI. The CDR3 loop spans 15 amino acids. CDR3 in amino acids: CASSYSANSGNTIYF.

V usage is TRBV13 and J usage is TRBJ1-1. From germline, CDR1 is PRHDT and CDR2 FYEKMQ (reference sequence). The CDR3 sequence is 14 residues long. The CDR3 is CASSRGSLGAEAFF.

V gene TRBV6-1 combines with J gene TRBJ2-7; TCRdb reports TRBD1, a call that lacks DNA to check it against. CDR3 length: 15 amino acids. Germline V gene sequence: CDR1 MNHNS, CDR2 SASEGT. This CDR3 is CASRSTETGRYEQYF.

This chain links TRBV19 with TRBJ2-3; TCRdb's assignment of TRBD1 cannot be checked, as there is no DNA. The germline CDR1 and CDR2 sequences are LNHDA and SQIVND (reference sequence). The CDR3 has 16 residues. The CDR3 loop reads CASSKIQGQGTDTQYF.

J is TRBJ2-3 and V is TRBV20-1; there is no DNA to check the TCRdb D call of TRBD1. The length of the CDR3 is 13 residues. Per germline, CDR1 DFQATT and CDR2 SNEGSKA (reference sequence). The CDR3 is CSARGPGSDTQYF.

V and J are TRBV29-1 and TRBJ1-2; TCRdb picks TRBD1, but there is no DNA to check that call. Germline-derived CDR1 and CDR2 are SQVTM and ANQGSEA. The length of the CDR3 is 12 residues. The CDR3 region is CSVTMHQGGYTF.

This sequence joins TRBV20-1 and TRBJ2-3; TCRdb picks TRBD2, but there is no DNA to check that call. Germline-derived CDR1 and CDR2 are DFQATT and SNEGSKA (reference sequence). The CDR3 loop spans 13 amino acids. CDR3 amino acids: CSARSGATDTQYF.

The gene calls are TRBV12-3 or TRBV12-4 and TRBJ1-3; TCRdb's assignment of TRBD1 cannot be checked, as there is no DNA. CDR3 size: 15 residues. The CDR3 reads CASSRTGLSGNTIYF.

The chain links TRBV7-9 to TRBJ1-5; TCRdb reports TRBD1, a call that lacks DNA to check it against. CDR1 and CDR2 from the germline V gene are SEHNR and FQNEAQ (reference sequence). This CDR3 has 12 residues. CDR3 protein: CASSLKQGSQHF.

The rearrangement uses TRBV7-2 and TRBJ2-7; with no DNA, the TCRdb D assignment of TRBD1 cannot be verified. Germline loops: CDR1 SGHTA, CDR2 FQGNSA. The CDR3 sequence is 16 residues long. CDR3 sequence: CASSLAPQPGGNEQYF. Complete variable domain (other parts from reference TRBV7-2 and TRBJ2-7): GAGVSQSPSNKVTEKGKDVELRCDPISGHTALYWYRQSLGQGLEFLIYFQGNSAPDKSGLPSDRFSAERTGGSVSTLTIQRTQQEDSAVYLCASSLAPQPGGNEQYFGPGTRLTVT.